The 31 T cell receptor beta chains listed next were all sequenced from one sample in a study of blood T cells in healthy people across ages (dated by TCRdb to between 2015 and 2017). The library was obtained by 5' RACE. A second PCR of about 7 to 12 cycles was run with a J-beta primer mix and a sample-barcoded 5' primer. TCRdb cleaned the public reads at Q25 with fastp, built clones with MiXCR and kept in-frame beta chains. Here each entry gathers all rows of one CDR3 protein and keeps the most common genes and DNA. The sample table records around 2 million distinct CDR3 sequences; approximately 40% of these occur just once. The top ten clones comprise more than 20% of the sample. The sequenced material came from blood. The receptors shown here come from a human donor in good health.

The chain has TRBV5-1 and TRBJ2-5, with D maybe TRBD1 (6 bases). The J call is doubtful: the DNA matches TRBJ2-7 better. The CDR3 is made up of 14 amino acids. Germline loops: CDR1 SGHRS, CDR2 YFSETQ. The CDR3 region is CASSLNRDGYEQYF. The CDR3 nucleotides read TGCGCCAGCAGCTTAAACAGGGATGGGTACGAGCAGTACTTC.

The chain is built from TRBV5-5 and TRBJ2-1; D could derive from TRBD1 or TRBD2 (5 bases each). V was shortened by 0 bases and J by 15 bases, with 13 bases between the two germline ends. This CDR3 region has 12 residues. Germline values: CDR1 SGHKS, CDR2 YYEKEE (reference sequence). The CDR3 here is CASSLVGEGRFF. CDR3 sequence (DNA): TGTGCCAGCAGCTTGGTGGGGGAAGGTCGGTTCTTC. The full variable domain, its missing parts supplied by reference TRBV5-5 and TRBJ2-1, is DAGVTQSPTHLIKTRGQQVTLRCSPISGHKSVSWYQQVLGQGPQFIFQYYEKEERGRGNFPDRFSARQFPNYSSELNVNALLLGDSALYLCASSLVGEGRFFGPGTRLTVL.

This clonotype was found a few times. This rearrangement joins TRBV7-9 to TRBJ2-1; D not certain. CDR3 size: 16 residues. Germline V gene data show CDR1 as SEHNR and CDR2 as FQNEAQ (reference sequence). V lost 0 bases, J lost 2 bases, and 11 bases lay in between. For the CDR3, the DNA is TGTGCCAGCAGCTTAGCGCTGTCAGCCACCTACAATGAGCAGTTCTTC. Its translation: CASSLALSATYNEQFF.

V is TRBV5-1 and J is TRBJ1-2, with 7 bases that match TRBD1. This CDR3 has 13 residues. The trim removed 5 bases at V and 7 bases at J, leaving 8 bases unmatched. From germline, CDR1 is SGHRS and CDR2 YFSETQ. CDR3 nucleotide sequence: TGCGCCAGCAGAGTCGAGGGGGCTCTTGGCTACACCTTC. Its protein product is CASRVEGALGYTF.

This chain joins TRBV6-5 and TRBJ2-2; D is possibly TRBD1 (5 bases). CDR3 length equals 15 residues. The V end was cut by 6 bases, the J end by 2 bases, with 13 bases between. Germline assignment: CDR1 MNHEY and CDR2 SVGAGI. The CDR3 nucleotides are TGTGCCAGCAGCTACAGGACAACCAACACCGGGGAGCTGTTTTTT. Its protein is CASSYRTTNTGELFF.

The J gene is TRBJ2-7, the V gene TRBV5-1; TRBD1 matches 8 bases. Losses at the gene ends were 0 bases for V and 3 bases for J; bases not matched to a gene: 8. The CDR3 runs 16 residues. Germline CDR1 is SGHRS and CDR2 is YFSETQ. CDR3 amino acids: CASSLALGQVVYEQYF. The CDR3 region has the DNA TGCGCCAGCAGCTTGGCCTTGGGACAGGTTGTCTACGAGCAGTACTTC.

V is TRBV19 and J is TRBJ2-3, with unresolved D. The length of the CDR3 is 17 residues. V was shortened by 4 bases and J by 2 bases, with 19 bases between the two germline ends. Germline-derived CDR1 and CDR2 are LNHDA and SQIVND (reference sequence). DNA for the CDR3: TGTGCCAGTAGTACTCCCTATAAACGGGCCCTCACAGATACGCAGTATTTT. Protein product: CASSTPYKRALTDTQYF.

The rearrangement links TRBV7-9 to TRBJ1-4, with D perhaps TRBD1 (5 bases). Germline V gives CDR1 SEHNR, CDR2 FQNEAQ (reference sequence). This CDR3 region has 16 residues. Trimming removed 2 bases at V and 0 bases at J, with 10 bases between. The CDR3 DNA is TGTGCCAGCAGCTTAAGGGGAGGAGCAACTAATGAAAAACTGTTTTTT. The encoded protein is CASSLRGGATNEKLFF.

The sample holds a few counts of this clonotype. V is TRBV20-1 and J is TRBJ2-7, with 10 bases identical to TRBD2. Germline V gene sequence: CDR1 DFQATT, CDR2 SNEGSKA (reference sequence). Trimming removed 5 bases from V and 4 bases from J; junction bases left unmatched: 8. The CDR3 has 14 residues. CDR3 DNA sequence: TGCAGTGCTTTCCCTAGCGGGAGAGGGTACGAGCAGTACTTC. Translated, it gives CSAFPSGRGYEQYF.

This chain links TRBV5-1 with TRBJ1-5, with a weak D call TRBD1 (5 bases). The germline gives CDR1 SGHRS, CDR2 YFSETQ. The V gene lost 0 bases and the J gene lost 4 bases, with 11 bases spanning the gap. The CDR3 extends over 15 amino acids. CDR3 coding DNA: TGCGCCAGCAGCTTGGAAGGGGTGATGAATCAGCCCCAGCATTTT. Protein product: CASSLEGVMNQPQHF. The full variable domain, in which reference TRBV5-1 and TRBJ1-5 provide the parts outside the CDR3, is KAGVTQTPRYLIKTRGQQVTLSCSPISGHRSVSWYQQTPGQGLQFLFEYFSETQRNKGNFPGRFSGRQFSNSRSEMNVSTLELGDSALYLCASSLEGVMNQPQHFGDGTRLSIL.

J is TRBJ2-6 and V is TRBV7-3; D is perhaps TRBD2 (6 bases). V shed 5 bases and J shed 4 bases, with 9 bases lying between them. CDR3 length: 14 residues. Germline V gives CDR1 SGHTA, CDR2 FQGTGA. CDR3 region: CASSPSGGANVLTF. The CDR3 DNA reads TGTGCCAGCAGCCCCAGCGGGGGGGCCAACGTCCTGACTTTC.

This clonotype was counted between two and nine times. The chain has TRBV5-1 and TRBJ2-7; TRBD2 is a possible D gene (6 bases). Germline CDR1 reads SGHRS; CDR2 reads YFSETQ. CDR3 length: 13 residues. Deletions cut 5 bases from V and 0 bases from J, with 9 bases between. This CDR3 reads CASRHGSSYEQYF. In DNA form, the CDR3 reads TGCGCCAGCAGACACGGGAGCTCCTACGAGCAGTACTTC.

This clonotype showed up just a few times. V usage is TRBV29-1 and J usage is TRBJ1-2; TRBD1 matches 9 bases. Germline V gene data show CDR1 as SQVTM and CDR2 as ANQGSEA. CDR3 size: 14 residues. After removal of 5 bases from V and 4 bases from J, the junction contained 8 bases not matched to a gene. The CDR3 protein is CSVKTGGSGYGYTF. The CDR3 bases are TGCAGCGTTAAAACAGGGGGCTCAGGCTATGGCTACACCTTC.

This clonotype came up a few times. The V gene is TRBV6-5, the J gene TRBJ2-1, with D possibly being TRBD1 or TRBD2 (6 bases each). This CDR3 contains 16 residues. Germline CDR1 MNHEY, CDR2 SVGAGI. The V gene lost 8 bases and the J gene lost 7 bases, with 24 bases spanning the gap. CDR3 nucleotides: TGTGCCAGCCAACCCGGGCCGGGGGCCACAGGGAATGAGCAGTTCTTC. This translates into CASQPGPGATGNEQFF.

This clonotype is a singleton in its sample. The V call is TRBV7-6, the J call TRBJ2-3, with 9 bases matching TRBD1. The CDR3 is 16 amino acids. Germline-derived CDR1 and CDR2 are SGHVS and FNYEAQ. J gave up 6 bases and V 7 bases, and 14 bases lay outside the gene matches. The CDR3 spells CASTPGQGVEGDTQYF. The CDR3 DNA reads TGTGCCAGCACGCCGGGACAGGGAGTGGAGGGGGATACGCAGTATTTT. Complete variable domain (other parts from reference TRBV7-6 and TRBJ2-3): GAGVSQSPRYKVTKRGQDVALRCDPISGHVSLYWYRQALGQGPEFLTYFNYEAQQDKSGLPNDRFSAERPEGSISTLTIQRTEQRDSAMYRCASTPGQGVEGDTQYFGPGTRLTVL.

Concerning this clonotype itself: The junction does not match germline at one end; this may be a read error. The gene calls are TRBV3-1 and TRBJ2-5; D possibly corresponds to TRBD2 (6 bases). Germline CDR1 and CDR2: LGHDT and YNNKEL (reference sequence). CDR3 length: 16 residues. The CDR3 DNA reads TGTACCAGCAGTCCACGCCTCGGGACTCCACGGGAGACCCAGTACTTC. Translated, it gives CTSSPRLGTPRETQYF.

V is TRBV5-6 and J is TRBJ1-5; D might be TRBD1 (6 bases). Between the trimmed V and J ends, which lost 4 bases and 6 bases, there was a span of 14 bases. Germline-derived CDR1 and CDR2 are SGHDT and YYEEEE. The CDR3 has 14 amino acids. CDR3 bases: TGTGCCAGCAGCGGAGGGGGTAACGGTCAGCCCCAGCATTTT. Translated: CASSGGGNGQPQHF.

The chain combines TRBV12-3 or TRBV12-4 with TRBJ1-3; 8 bases line up with TRBD1. The CDR3 loop spans 14 amino acids. With V trimmed by 7 bases and J by 7 bases, 9 bases remained unmatched. The CDR3 region is CASTRTGPRNTIYF. CDR3 sequence (DNA): TGTGCCAGCACCAGGACAGGGCCAAGGAACACCATATATTTT.

The rearrangement links TRBV28 to TRBJ2-1; tentative D call: TRBD2 (6 bases). Germline CDR1 and CDR2: MDHEN and SYDVKM. Trimming left V 2 bases short and J 5 bases short, with 10 bases between. The CDR3 consists of 14 residues. CDR3 residues: CASSLGGVNNEQFF. In DNA, the CDR3 is TGTGCCAGCAGTTTAGGAGGGGTCAACAATGAGCAGTTCTTC.

The gene calls are TRBV20-1 and TRBJ2-3, with 7 bases identical to TRBD2. The germline gives CDR1 DFQATT, CDR2 SNEGSKA (reference sequence). The V gene end was trimmed by 2 bases and the J gene end by 2 bases; junction bases not matched to a gene: 7. The length of the CDR3 is 15 residues. The CDR3 DNA sequence: TGCAGTGCTAGATTAGGTAGCGGGCACACAGATACGCAGTATTTT. It is translated as CSARLGSGHTDTQYF.

This clonotype was counted ten times or more. This CDR3 is CASSLRDTEAFF. The DNA for the CDR3 is TGTGCCAGCAGCTTGCGCGACACTGAAGCTTTCTTT. J is TRBJ1-1 and V is TRBV28; D call uncertain. The germline CDR1 and CDR2 sequences are MDHEN and SYDVKM. Trimming took off 6 bases at V and 3 bases at J, with 8 bases between the two ends. The CDR3 covers 12 residues.

This clonotype has only a few counts. The rearrangement joins TRBV6-1 to TRBJ1-6; TRBD1 matches at 10 bases. Germline lookup yields CDR1 MNHNS and CDR2 SASEGT. The CDR3 loop spans 16 amino acids. V trimming: 8 bases; J trimming: 7 bases; junction bases outside the gene matches: 11. As DNA, the CDR3 is TGTGCCAGCTCACGGGAGACAGGGGGCTGGAATTCACCCCTCCACTTT. It translates to CASSRETGGWNSPLHF.

This clonotype was counted a single time. The chain joins TRBV28 to TRBJ1-1; 9 bases agree with TRBD1. J gave up 2 bases and V 8 bases, and 6 bases lay outside the gene matches. The CDR3 is 14 amino acids. The germline gives CDR1 MDHEN, CDR2 SYDVKM. CDR3 region: CASPGQGGNTEAFF. The DNA for the CDR3 is TGTGCCAGCCCGGGACAGGGTGGTAACACTGAAGCTTTCTTT.

Notes on this clonotype: Sequence at one end of the junction differs from germline and may be a read error. The chain is built from TRBV12-3 or TRBV12-4 and TRBJ1-2; TRBD1 is a possible D gene (5 bases). The CDR3 is 13 residues long. CDR3 residues: CTSSFQGTYGYTF. CDR3 coding DNA: TGTACCAGCAGTTTCCAGGGAACTTATGGCTACACCTTC.

V usage is TRBV15 and J usage is TRBJ1-2; D ambiguous. CDR1 is LNHNV, CDR2 YYDKDF, per germline (reference sequence). Trimming cost V 0 bases and J 6 bases, with 14 bases left between them. This CDR3 is 15 amino acids long. CDR3 loop: CATSRDLWAENGYTF. The CDR3 DNA follows: TGTGCCACCAGCAGAGATCTGTGGGCAGAAAATGGCTACACCTTC.

This clonotype was detected ten times or more. The chain joins TRBV20-1 to TRBJ2-7; 9 bases align to TRBD1. This CDR3 is 15 amino acids long. With 0 bases clipped from V and 3 bases from J, the junction kept 6 bases outside the gene matches. Germline V lookup: CDR1 DFQATT, CDR2 SNEGSKA (reference sequence). The CDR3 DNA follows: TGCAGTGCTAGAGACCCGGGACAGGGACGCTACGAGCAGTACTTC. It yields the protein CSARDPGQGRYEQYF.

The genes are TRBV7-2 and TRBJ2-4; 7 nucleotides line up with TRBD2. The CDR3 is made up of 15 amino acids. Germline assignment: CDR1 SGHTA and CDR2 FQGNSA. Germline trimming cut 5 bases from V and 13 bases from J; bases unmatched to any gene: 17. For the CDR3, the DNA is TGTGCCAGCAGCCACCCTGGTGTAGGGGCGGGAGAGCAGTACTTC. Translation: CASSHPGVGAGEQYF.

The chain carries TRBV7-8 and TRBJ2-7; 7 bases align to TRBD2. The CDR3 extends over 15 amino acids. The junction had 7 bases not matched to a gene; V was cut back by 5 bases and J by 0 bases. Germline V CDR1 and CDR2: SGHVS, FQNEAQ. CDR3: CASSRTRIGSYEQYF. The CDR3 DNA reads as TGTGCCAGCAGCCGGACTAGAATTGGCTCCTACGAGCAGTACTTC.

This chain uses TRBV6-2 or TRBV6-3 with TRBJ1-4, with D possibly TRBD1 on 5 matching bases. CDR1 MNHEY and CDR2 SVGEGT come from the germline V gene. The CDR3 extends over 16 amino acids. Trimming cost V 6 bases and J 6 bases, with 20 bases left between them. The CDR3 DNA follows: TGTGCCAGCAGATCCGTCGGAGGGAGAGGGGATGAAAAACTGTTTTTT. Encoded protein: CASRSVGGRGDEKLFF.

The CDR3 spells CASSWKAGIEAFF. CDR3 nucleotides: TGTGCCAGCAGCTGGAAGGCCGGAATTGAAGCTTTCTTT. This sequence joins TRBV7-2 and TRBJ1-1, with D unclear. V was cut by 4 bases and J by 7 bases, with 13 bases left in between. Germline values: CDR1 SGHTA, CDR2 FQGNSA. The CDR3 consists of 13 residues.

V usage is TRBV29-1 and J usage is TRBJ2-3, with 9 bases that match TRBD2. The CDR3 is made up of 13 amino acids. Germline-derived CDR1 and CDR2 are SQVTM and ANQGSEA. The V segment lost 8 bases and the J segment 6 bases; nucleotides outside the gene matches: 9. The CDR3 reads CSFLAGTKDTQYF. The CDR3 DNA follows: TGCAGCTTTCTAGCGGGGACAAAGGATACGCAGTATTTT.